This T cell receptor beta chain was found in a study of control samples from healthy donors and cancer patients. The CDR3 runs to 13 residues. Germline V gives CDR1 SNHLY, CDR2 FYNNEI. V dropped 4 bases and J dropped 5 bases, with 11 bases sitting between them. Repertoires were generated with immunoSEQ multiplex PCR, while TCRdb's copy carries only in-frame clones and drops some. The profile shows some 190,000 clones, approximately 91% of them singletons. Sequencing used blood. The receptor was derived from a man aged 30 to 39 in good health. The rearrangement joins TRBV2 to TRBJ1-1; D is undetermined. The CDR3 region is CASSGTWNTEAFF. CDR3 bases: TGTGCCAGCAGTGGTACTTGGAATACTGAAGCTTTCTTT.